This T cell receptor beta chain was captured in a study of blood T cell repertoires in COVID-19. Germline assignment: CDR1 SGHNT and CDR2 YENEEA. CDR3 length equals 11 residues. About this clone itself: Compared with germline, one end of the junction differs, possibly owing to a read error.

Original processing methods: Estimation of nucleated cell counts relied on the amplification of reference gene primers. Generated by immunoSEQ multiplex PCR, the TCRdb table keeps only in-frame clones and is missing some. V and J calls plus clone size are reproduced from that table; the DNA served to infer D and trimming. Of a few hundred thousand clones listed, approximately 88% were seen once; the top ten hold about a tenth. The chain employs TRBV11-3 and TRBJ2-7; maybe TRBD1 (6 bases). The TCR comes from a man younger than 30 with acute COVID-19. Sequences were obtained from PBMCs or T cells enriched from blood (not recorded which). Written as DNA, the CDR3 is TGTGCCAGCAGCTCGACAGGAGCGGAGGACTTC. It encodes CASSSTGAEDF.